Below, 24 T cell receptor beta chains from the same sample are listed, as sequenced in a study of T cells in Graves' hyperthyroidism and ophthalmopathy. The investigators amplified TCR beta CDR3 regions from RNA transcripts. First-round RT-PCR with HTBI primers amplified the TCR CDR3 region. One entry per CDR3 protein results from TCRdb running MiXCR on the multiplex PCR reads. The sample includes some 770,000 distinct CDR3 sequences, over 15% seen only once; the top ten take about 8.4%. Sequencing input: blood. The source of these receptors is a man younger than 30 with Graves' hyperthyroidism.

In this sample, this clonotype turned up many times. Here the CDR3 DNA reads TGTGCCAGCAGTGCAGGGGACCTGCAAGAGACCCAGTACTTC. Protein product: CASSAGDLQETQYF. V usage is TRBV28 and J usage is TRBJ2-5; tentatively, D is TRBD1 (6 bases). The V end lost 5 bases, the J end lost 2 bases, and 12 bases lay between the germline ends. This CDR3 has 14 amino acids. Germline CDR1 reads MDHEN; CDR2 reads SYDVKM.

The chain has TRBV28 and TRBJ2-2; 11 bases map to TRBD2. The V segment lost 1 base and the J segment 6 bases; nucleotides outside the gene matches: 13. Germline values: CDR1 MDHEN, CDR2 SYDVKM. The length of the CDR3 is 19 residues. Written as DNA, the CDR3 is TGTGCCAGCAGTTTATCCGCGGGACTAGCGGAAGAGGGCTCCGGGGAGCTGTTTTTT. Translating it yields CASSLSAGLAEEGSGELFF.

The J gene is TRBJ1-1, the V gene TRBV3-1; 10 bases fit TRBD1. The junction had 5 bases not matched to a gene; V was cut back by 3 bases and J by 1 base. The CDR3 consists of 16 residues. From germline, CDR1 is LGHDT and CDR2 YNNKEL (reference sequence). The CDR3 DNA reads TGTGCCAGCAGCCAGACAGGGGGCGCCGGGAACACTGAAGCTTTCTTT. Its translation: CASSQTGGAGNTEAFF.

As to this clonotype: Just one base apart from a much larger clone, this may be a read error. V usage is TRBV10-3 and J usage is TRBJ2-7, with D maybe TRBD2 (6 bases). This CDR3 is 15 amino acids long. Germline values: CDR1 ENHRY, CDR2 SYGVKD. The CDR3 spells CTISEPEGSGYEQYF. CDR3 DNA sequence: TGTACCATCAGTGAGCCAGAGGGTAGCGGATACGAGCAGTACTTC.

This clonotype has a count of ten or more. V and J are TRBV30 and TRBJ2-7, with 7 positions matching TRBD1. With 4 bases clipped from V and 2 bases from J, the junction kept 5 bases outside the gene matches. Germline V gene lookup returns CDR1 GTSNPN and CDR2 SVGIG (reference sequence). CDR3 length: 13 residues. The CDR3 DNA reads TGTGCCTGGAATCGGGACAGTCCCTACGAGCAGTACTTC. This codes for CAWNRDSPYEQYF.

This clonotype was detected only a few times. The rearrangement joins TRBV5-1 to TRBJ1-1, with TRBD1 identical over 9 bases. The CDR3 extends over 14 amino acids. Germline-derived CDR1 and CDR2 are SGHRS and YFSETQ. V gave up 3 bases and J gave up 4 bases; unmatched junction bases: 4. Here the CDR3 reads CASSWGTGSTEAFF. CDR3 DNA: TGCGCCAGCAGCTGGGGGACAGGGAGCACTGAAGCTTTCTTT.

Worth noting for this clonotype: This sequence may be a read error, since a much larger clone differs from it by one base. This chain joins TRBV11-2 and TRBJ2-1, with a tentative D call TRBD2 (6 bases). CDR1 is SGHAT, CDR2 FQNNGV, per germline. This CDR3 has 15 residues. The CDR3 DNA reads as TGTGCCAGCAGCAGAAGCGGGCAAGCCTACAGTGAGCAGTTCTTC. It translates to CASSRSGQAYSEQFF.

This clonotype was seen many times. This sequence joins TRBV20-1 and TRBJ2-1; weak D call: TRBD2 (6 bases). This CDR3 has 11 amino acids. The V end was cut by 6 bases, the J end by 7 bases, with 10 bases between. Germline V CDR1 and CDR2: DFQATT, SNEGSKA (reference sequence). The CDR3 region is CSALRGNEQFF. CDR3 nucleotides: TGCAGTGCCCTACGGGGGAATGAGCAGTTCTTC.

This sequence joins TRBV6-1 and TRBJ2-7; the D is unclear. The V and J ends lost 6 bases and 2 bases respectively, with 11 bases between them. Germline CDR1 MNHNS, CDR2 SASEGT. The CDR3 extends over 13 amino acids. The CDR3 nucleotides are TGTGCCAGCAGGCTTTGGTCCACCTACGAGCAGTACTTC. Encoded protein: CASRLWSTYEQYF.

The V and J genes are TRBV7-3 and TRBJ2-1, with 7 positions matching TRBD1. CDR1 is SGHTA and CDR2 is FQGTGA in the germline V gene. V dropped 1 base and J dropped 5; count of bases not matched to a gene: 5. This CDR3 has 15 residues. CDR3 amino acids: CASSLKGTENNEQFF. The CDR3 region has the DNA TGTGCCAGCAGCTTAAAAGGGACAGAGAACAATGAGCAGTTCTTC. The variable domain in full, completed from reference TRBV7-3 and TRBJ2-1, reads GAGVSQTPSNKVTEKGKYVELRCDPISGHTALYWYRQSLGQGPEFLIYFQGTGAADDSGLPNDRFFAVRPEGSVSTLKIQRTERGDSAVYLCASSLKGTENNEQFFGPGTRLTVL.

V usage is TRBV4-1 and J usage is TRBJ1-1; 8 bases map to TRBD1. Germline trimming cut 0 bases from V and 5 bases from J; bases unmatched to any gene: 20. CDR1 MGHRA and CDR2 YSYEKL come from the germline V gene. The CDR3 loop spans 20 amino acids. The CDR3 DNA reads TGCGCCAGCAGCCAAGATCCTCCTAGAGGACAGGGAAAGGGGCTTACTGAAGCTTTCTTT. Amino acids: CASSQDPPRGQGKGLTEAFF.

This clonotype was seen a few times. This chain uses TRBV29-1 with TRBJ1-1; perhaps TRBD1 as D (6 bases). The ends were cut back, 4 bases at V and 1 base at J, with 10 bases in the middle. The CDR3 is 13 residues long. CDR1 is SQVTM and CDR2 is ANQGSEA in the germline V gene. The CDR3 protein is CSVGRGPNTEAFF. The DNA of the CDR3 is TGCAGCGTTGGCAGGGGCCCGAACACTGAAGCTTTCTTT.

There are many counts of this clonotype. The J gene is TRBJ1-1, the V gene TRBV27; D unclear. V was clipped by 5 bases and J by 5 bases, with 18 bases between them. The CDR3 has 15 residues. CDR1 and CDR2 (germline): MNHEY, SMNVEV (reference sequence). The CDR3 sequence is CASSQPGVRWTEAFF. The DNA for the CDR3 is TGTGCCAGCAGTCAGCCCGGGGTGAGGTGGACTGAAGCTTTCTTT.

This clonotype has more than one count but fewer than ten. This chain links TRBV11-2 with TRBJ2-2; 11 nucleotides match TRBD2. CDR1 is SGHAT and CDR2 is FQNNGV in the germline V gene. CDR3 size: 19 residues. V gave up 6 bases and J gave up 0 bases; unmatched junction bases: 12. The CDR3: CASSLLDLAGGTNTGELFF. The CDR3 nucleotides read TGTGCCAGCAGTCTTCTGGACCTAGCGGGAGGAACGAACACCGGGGAGCTGTTTTTT.

The CDR3 region has the DNA TGTGCCAGCAGTGGGGACAGTTATATGAACACTGAAGCTTTCTTT. It codes for CASSGDSYMNTEAFF. The rearrangement uses TRBV2 and TRBJ1-1; TRBD1 matches at 7 bases. Trimming cost V 4 bases and J 0 bases; bases outside gene matches: 5. The CDR3 has 15 residues. CDR1 and CDR2 (germline): SNHLY, FYNNEI. Looking up the rest from reference TRBV2 and TRBJ1-1 gives the full variable domain: EPEVTQTPSHQVTQMGQEVILRCVPISNHLYFYWYRQILGQKVEFLVSFYNNEISEKSEIFDDQFSVERPDGSNFTLKIRSTKLEDSAMYFCASSGDSYMNTEAFFGQGTRLTVV.

In its sample, this clonotype was seen many times. This chain links TRBV27 with TRBJ1-2; the D is unclear. Trimming removed 7 bases at V and 8 bases at J, with 23 bases between. Germline assignment: CDR1 MNHEY and CDR2 SMNVEV (reference sequence). The CDR3 has 15 residues. CDR3 bases: TGTGCCAGCATAAGAAGGGCAGGCTCCCCGGAGGGCTACACCTTC. Amino acid sequence: CASIRRAGSPEGYTF.

This chain joins TRBV11-2 and TRBJ2-2; 10 nucleotides match TRBD2. V trimming: 1 base; J trimming: 4 bases; junction bases outside the gene matches: 9. The CDR3 is 18 residues long. Germline V gene lookup returns CDR1 SGHAT and CDR2 FQNNGV. The CDR3, as DNA: TGTGCCAGCAGCTTAGGGCTAGCGGGAGCCTCGATCACCGGGGAGCTGTTTTTT. It yields the protein CASSLGLAGASITGELFF.

The chain has TRBV28 and TRBJ1-5; D is perhaps TRBD1 (5 bases). V was cut by 7 bases and J by 5 bases, with 18 bases left in between. Germline assignment: CDR1 MDHEN and CDR2 SYDVKM. CDR3 length equals 15 residues. CDR3 amino acids: CASNTIGAEHQPQHF. The CDR3 DNA is TGTGCCAGCAATACAATAGGGGCAGAGCATCAGCCCCAGCATTTT.

This clonotype was picked up many times. The chain combines TRBV28 with TRBJ2-1; D gene ambiguous. Looked up from germline, CDR1 is MDHEN and CDR2 is SYDVKM. With 10 bases removed from V and 9 bases from J, the gap between germline ends came to 16 bases. CDR3 length equals 12 residues. The CDR3 bases are TGTGCCACCCAGTTGGGTGGCGGTGAGCAGTTCTTC. Its translation is CATQLGGGEQFF.

The chain combines TRBV7-9 with TRBJ2-1; TRBD2 agrees at 8 bases. The germline CDR1 and CDR2 sequences are SEHNR and FQNEAQ (reference sequence). The CDR3 extends over 13 amino acids. J was trimmed by 8 bases and V by 4 bases; bases with no gene match: 4. CDR3 sequence (DNA): TGTGCCAGCAGCTCCGGGAGGGGTGATGAGCAGTTCTTC. Translating it yields CASSSGRGDEQFF.

This clonotype was observed a handful of times. The chain recombines TRBV6-1 with TRBJ2-2, with 7 bases matching TRBD1. The V segment lost 4 bases and the J segment 4 bases; nucleotides outside the gene matches: 9. Germline CDR1 and CDR2: MNHNS and SASEGT. The CDR3 is 16 amino acids. Here the CDR3 reads CASSARQGWVTGELFF. The DNA for the CDR3 is TGTGCCAGCAGTGCCCGACAGGGCTGGGTCACCGGGGAGCTGTTTTTT.

This clonotype was seen repeatedly, ten times or more. The chain's CDR3 is CASSRGTSGRAGETQYF. DNA for the CDR3: TGTGCCAGCAGCAGAGGGACTAGCGGGAGGGCGGGAGAGACCCAGTACTTC. V is TRBV3-1 and J is TRBJ2-5; TRBD2 agrees at 16 bases. The CDR3 spans 17 residues. Germline lookup yields CDR1 LGHDT and CDR2 YNNKEL (reference sequence). Trimming at V came to 5 bases and at J to 4 bases, leaving 7 bases not matched to a gene.

Concerning this clonotype itself: This could be a read error, since a much larger clone is one nucleotide away. This sequence joins TRBV7-9 and TRBJ1-4; 9 nucleotides line up with TRBD1. Germline V gene sequence: CDR1 SEHNR, CDR2 FQNEAQ (reference sequence). The CDR3 consists of 14 residues. For the CDR3, the DNA is TGTGGCAGCAGCGCCGGGACAGGGTCGGAAAAACTGTTTTTT. This sequence encodes CGSSAGTGSEKLFF.

This clonotype was seen ten or more times. The gene calls are TRBV2 and TRBJ1-6; 7 nucleotides align to TRBD1. The CDR3 length is 14 residues. Germline V gene sequence: CDR1 SNHLY, CDR2 FYNNEI. The V gene end was trimmed by 9 bases and the J gene end by 9 bases; junction bases not matched to a gene: 11. CDR3 region: CASQSEGAGSPLHF. DNA for the CDR3: TGTGCCAGTCAGTCGGAGGGGGCCGGTTCACCCCTCCACTTT.